One sample yielded the 15 T cell receptor beta chains listed below, sequenced in a study of blood T cell repertoires in COVID-19 (dated by TCRdb to 2018 to 2021). The library was built by means of the immunoSEQ multiplex PCR assay. TCRdb retrieved this table from immuneACCESS and kept in-frame rearrangements only. Not all clones are present; in checked studies, unresolved V genes account for under half, and no reason is known for the remainder. The sample records fewer than 400,000 clones, roughly 86% of which are singletons. 1.5% to 2% of the sample is held by the ten biggest clonotypes. Sample: peripheral blood. The origin of the receptors is a woman aged 25-40 years with COVID-19, enrolled during active disease.

This chain joins TRBV5-1 and TRBJ1-4; D remains ambiguous. The CDR3 loop spans 16 amino acids. Trimming pared 0 bases from V and 3 bases from J, leaving 12 bases between. CDR1 SGHRS and CDR2 YFSETQ come from the germline V gene. CDR3 sequence (DNA): TGCGCCAGCAGCTTGGATCCGCGGGGAGCTAATGAAAAACTGTTTTTT. Protein product: CASSLDPRGANEKLFF.

V is TRBV7-3 and J is TRBJ2-1; possibly TRBD2 for D (5 bases). The V gene's germline CDR1 is SGHTA and CDR2 FQGTGA. This CDR3 region has 16 residues. Trimming cost V 6 bases and J 6 bases, with 21 bases left between them. The CDR3 is CASRLTGRGSLNEQFF. CDR3 bases: TGTGCCAGCAGGCTAACGGGCCGGGGTTCCCTCAATGAGCAGTTCTTC.

This clone was seen more than once but under ten times. The V gene is TRBV5-1, the J gene TRBJ1-4; D may be TRBD1 (5 bases). This CDR3 contains 18 residues. Trimming took 0 bases from V and 2 from J, leaving 17 bases between them. Germline V gene lookup returns CDR1 SGHRS and CDR2 YFSETQ. In DNA, the CDR3 is TGCGCCAGCAGCTTGGTTGGGGCAGGACGGTCGACTAATGAAAAACTGTTTTTT. Its translation is CASSLVGAGRSTNEKLFF.

The chain uses TRBV5-4 and TRBJ2-1; 8 bases fit TRBD2. The germline V gene encodes CDR1 SGHNT and CDR2 YYREEE (reference sequence). The V and J ends lost 7 bases and 5 bases, in that order; junction bases with no gene match: 8. This CDR3 contains 14 residues. The CDR3 is CASGPGGWDNEQFF. Written as DNA, the CDR3 is TGTGCCAGCGGACCGGGGGGGTGGGACAATGAGCAGTTCTTC.

This clone came up once. The J gene is TRBJ2-5, the V gene TRBV28; 8 nucleotides line up with TRBD1. Losses at the gene ends were 2 bases for V and 2 bases for J; bases not matched to a gene: 7. The CDR3 extends over 16 amino acids. CDR1 and CDR2 (germline): MDHEN, SYDVKM. CDR3 protein: CASSLETGAPQETQYF. The CDR3 nucleotides read TGTGCCAGCAGTTTAGAGACAGGGGCGCCTCAAGAGACCCAGTACTTC. The variable domain in full, completed from reference TRBV28 and TRBJ2-5, reads DVKVTQSSRYLVKRTGEKVFLECVQDMDHENMFWYRQDPGLGLRLIYFSYDVKMKEKGDIPEGYSVSREKKERFSLILESASTNQTSMYLCASSLETGAPQETQYFGPGTRLLVL.

The chain uses TRBV7-2 and TRBJ1-6; the match to TRBD1 covers 7 bases. With 5 bases clipped from V and 7 bases from J, the junction kept 5 bases outside the gene matches. CDR3 length: 14 amino acids. Germline V lookup: CDR1 SGHTA, CDR2 FQGNSA. The DNA for the CDR3 is TGTGCCAGCAGCCAGCAGGGGGGAAATTCACCCCTCCACTTT. It translates to CASSQQGGNSPLHF. Complete variable domain (other parts from reference TRBV7-2 and TRBJ1-6): GAGVSQSPSNKVTEKGKDVELRCDPISGHTALYWYRQSLGQGLEFLIYFQGNSAPDKSGLPSDRFSAERTGGSVSTLTIQRTQQEDSAVYLCASSQQGGNSPLHFGNGTRLTVT.

Only one count was recorded for this clone. J is TRBJ1-5 and V is TRBV19, with 7 bases matching TRBD1. Germline CDR1 and CDR2: LNHDA and SQIVND (reference sequence). CDR3 size: 14 residues. The V segment lost 1 base and the J segment 7 bases; nucleotides outside the gene matches: 4. The chain's CDR3 is CASSIGQGLQPQHF. CDR3 DNA sequence: TGTGCCAGTAGTATAGGACAGGGCTTGCAGCCCCAGCATTTT.

The chain employs TRBV6-2 or TRBV6-3 and TRBJ1-6, with D unresolved. Trimming took off 6 bases at V and 6 bases at J, with 12 bases between the two ends. CDR1 is MNHEY, CDR2 SVGEGT, per germline. There are 14 residues in the CDR3. CDR3 nucleotides: TGTGCCAGCAGGCCTACCGGCGGTAATTCACCCCTCCACTTT. Residues: CASRPTGGNSPLHF.

The chain recombines TRBV2 with TRBJ2-7, with D possibly matching TRBD1 (5 bases). Trimming removed 5 bases from V and 4 bases from J, with 18 bases in between. Per germline, CDR1 SNHLY and CDR2 FYNNEI. This CDR3 is 15 amino acids long. CDR3 amino acids: CASSPTLIKGYEQYV. The CDR3 DNA is TGTGCCAGCAGTCCTACTTTAATCAAGGGGTACGAGCAGTACGTC.

The chain links TRBV11-3 to TRBJ1-1; tentative D call: TRBD1 (6 bases). V shed 5 bases and J shed 10 bases, with 20 bases lying between them. Germline CDR1 SGHNT, CDR2 YENEEA. The CDR3 length is 14 residues. The CDR3 loop reads CASSPGGTLLGAFF. Written as DNA, the CDR3 is TGTGCCAGCAGCCCGGGGGGCACACTTCTCGGAGCTTTCTTT.

The V and J genes are TRBV7-9 and TRBJ2-5, with 8 bases identical to TRBD1. The V gene end was trimmed by 3 bases and the J gene end by 5 bases; junction bases not matched to a gene: 2. Per the germline V gene, CDR1 is SEHNR and CDR2 is FQNEAQ (reference sequence). The CDR3 is 13 residues long. CDR3 bases: TGTGCCAGCAGCTTCAACAGGGGGGAGACCCAGTACTTC. Translation gives CASSFNRGETQYF. The full variable domain, completed using reference TRBV7-9 and TRBJ2-5, is DTGVSQNPRHKITKRGQNVTFRCDPISEHNRLYWYRQTLGQGPEFLTYFQNEAQLEKSRLLSDRFSAERPKGSFSTLEIQRTEQGDSAMYLCASSFNRGETQYFGPGTRLLVL.

The chain joins TRBV4-1 to TRBJ2-7; D is ambiguous. The CDR3 sequence is 14 residues long. Germline V gene sequence: CDR1 MGHRA, CDR2 YSYEKL. Trimming cost V 0 bases and J 0 bases, with 6 bases left between them. In DNA, the CDR3 is TGCGCCAGCAGCCAAGAACAGCTCTCCTACGAGCAGTACTTC. This translates into CASSQEQLSYEQYF.

The chain employs TRBV6-5 and TRBJ2-2; D gene ambiguous. Deletions cut 8 bases from V and 7 bases from J, with 14 bases between. The CDR3 spans 13 residues. Germline assignment: CDR1 MNHEY and CDR2 SVGAGI. The CDR3 DNA sequence: TGTGCCAGCCGTCCCCGTCCGGGCGGGGAGCTGTTTTTT. The encoded protein is CASRPRPGGELFF.

The CDR3 DNA sequence: TGCGCCAGCAGCTTGACTAGCGGGGGTTTGTACAATGAGCAGTTCTTC. This encodes CASSLTSGGLYNEQFF. The genes are TRBV5-1 and TRBJ2-1, with 11 positions matching TRBD2. CDR3 length: 16 residues. J gave up 4 bases and V 1 base, and 4 bases lay outside the gene matches. Germline-derived CDR1 and CDR2 are SGHRS and YFSETQ.

This chain uses TRBV28 with TRBJ2-3; no clear D. V dropped 5 bases and J dropped 0 bases, with 15 bases sitting between them. CDR3 length: 16 residues. The germline gives CDR1 MDHEN, CDR2 SYDVKM. The CDR3 spells CASSRYRRSSTDTQYF. For the CDR3, the DNA is TGTGCCAGCAGTAGATATAGGAGATCTAGCACAGATACGCAGTATTTT.